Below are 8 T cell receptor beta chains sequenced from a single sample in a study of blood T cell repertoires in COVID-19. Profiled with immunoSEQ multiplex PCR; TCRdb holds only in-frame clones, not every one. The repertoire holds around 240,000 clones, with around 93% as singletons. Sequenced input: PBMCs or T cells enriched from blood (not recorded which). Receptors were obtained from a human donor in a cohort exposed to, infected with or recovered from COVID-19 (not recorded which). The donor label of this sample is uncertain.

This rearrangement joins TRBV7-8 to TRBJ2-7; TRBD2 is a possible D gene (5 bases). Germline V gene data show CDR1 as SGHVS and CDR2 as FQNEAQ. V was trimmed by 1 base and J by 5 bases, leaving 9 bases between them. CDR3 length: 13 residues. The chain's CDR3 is CASSLDWGDEQYF. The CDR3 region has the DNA TGTGCCAGCAGCTTAGACTGGGGAGACGAGCAGTACTTC.

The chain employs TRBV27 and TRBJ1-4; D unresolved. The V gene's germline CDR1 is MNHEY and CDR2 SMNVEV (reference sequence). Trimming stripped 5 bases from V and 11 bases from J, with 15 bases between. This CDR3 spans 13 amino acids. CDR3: CASSLNPPGKLFF. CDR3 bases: TGTGCCAGCAGTCTTAATCCACCGGGGAAACTGTTTTTT.

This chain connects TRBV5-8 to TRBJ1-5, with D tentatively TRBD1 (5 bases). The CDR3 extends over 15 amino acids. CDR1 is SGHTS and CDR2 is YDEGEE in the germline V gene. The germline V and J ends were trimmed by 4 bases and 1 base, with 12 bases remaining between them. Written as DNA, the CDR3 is TGTGCCAGCAGCAGGCAGGGTTTCAGCAATCAGCCCCAGCATTTT. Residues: CASSRQGFSNQPQHF.

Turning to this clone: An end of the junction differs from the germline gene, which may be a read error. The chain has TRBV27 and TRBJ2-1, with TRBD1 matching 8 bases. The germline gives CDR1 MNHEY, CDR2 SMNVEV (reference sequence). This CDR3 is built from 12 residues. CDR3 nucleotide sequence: TGTGCCAGCAGTTTATCGCCGGACAGGGTTGTCTTC. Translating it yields CASSLSPDRVVF.

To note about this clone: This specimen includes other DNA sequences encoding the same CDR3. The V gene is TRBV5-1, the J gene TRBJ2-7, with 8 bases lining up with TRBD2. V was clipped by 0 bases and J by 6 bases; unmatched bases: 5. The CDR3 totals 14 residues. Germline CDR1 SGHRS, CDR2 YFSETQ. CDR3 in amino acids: CASSLGRGAGEQYF. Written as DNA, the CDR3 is TGCGCCAGCAGCTTGGGGCGGGGGGCCGGCGAGCAGTACTTC.

Here the CDR3 reads CASSPRTGYTGELFF. CDR3 in DNA: TGTGCCAGCAGCCCCCGGACAGGGTACACCGGGGAGCTGTTTTTT. J is TRBJ2-2 and V is TRBV5-6, with 8 bases aligning to TRBD1. The length of the CDR3 is 15 residues. Germline CDR1 and CDR2: SGHDT and YYEEEE. Trimming took 4 bases from V and 3 from J; bases not matched to a gene: 5. The variable domain in full, completed from reference TRBV5-6 and TRBJ2-2, reads DAGVTQSPTHLIKTRGQQVTLRCSPKSGHDTVSWYQQALGQGPQFIFQYYEEEERQRGNFPDRFSGHQFPNYSSELNVNALLLGDSALYLCASSPRTGYTGELFFGEGSRLTVL.

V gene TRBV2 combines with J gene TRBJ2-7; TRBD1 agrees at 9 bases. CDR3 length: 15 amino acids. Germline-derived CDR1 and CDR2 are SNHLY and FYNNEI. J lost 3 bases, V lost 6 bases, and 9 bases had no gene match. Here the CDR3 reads CASRGGGDRVYEQYF. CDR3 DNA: TGTGCCAGCAGGGGCGGAGGGGACAGGGTCTACGAGCAGTACTTC.

The CDR3 spells CASSLAAPGGEAFF. CDR3 DNA: TGTGCCAGCAGCTTAGCCGCCCCGGGGGGTGAAGCTTTCTTT. The chain is built from TRBV7-9 and TRBJ1-1, with D possibly being TRBD1 (5 bases). CDR1 is SEHNR, CDR2 FQNEAQ, per germline (reference sequence). CDR3 length: 14 residues. Trimming removed 0 bases from V and 7 bases from J, with 12 bases in between.